Described below is a single T cell receptor (beta chain) sequence and its context. This entry is derived from a study of response to subunit inactivated influenza vaccine. From the RT-PCR reads, TCRdb called clonotypes with MiXCR, one entry per CDR3 protein. In the table there are 430,000 or so distinct CDR3 sequences, around 9.9% of which are singletons. The TCR was taken from a man in his forties or fifties who received an inactivated influenza vaccine. The sample was PBMCs from blood, taken roughly 46 days after vaccination.

The CDR3 loop is CASKLTGSGAYEQYF. The DNA for the CDR3 is TGTGCCAGCAAGCTTACAGGGAGTGGGGCCTACGAGCAGTACTTC. The gene calls are TRBV6-2 or TRBV6-3 and TRBJ2-7; a weak D match, TRBD1 (6 bases). Per the germline V gene, CDR1 is MNHEY and CDR2 is SVGEGT. This CDR3 comprises 15 residues. Trimming removed 7 bases at V and 2 bases at J, with 18 bases between.